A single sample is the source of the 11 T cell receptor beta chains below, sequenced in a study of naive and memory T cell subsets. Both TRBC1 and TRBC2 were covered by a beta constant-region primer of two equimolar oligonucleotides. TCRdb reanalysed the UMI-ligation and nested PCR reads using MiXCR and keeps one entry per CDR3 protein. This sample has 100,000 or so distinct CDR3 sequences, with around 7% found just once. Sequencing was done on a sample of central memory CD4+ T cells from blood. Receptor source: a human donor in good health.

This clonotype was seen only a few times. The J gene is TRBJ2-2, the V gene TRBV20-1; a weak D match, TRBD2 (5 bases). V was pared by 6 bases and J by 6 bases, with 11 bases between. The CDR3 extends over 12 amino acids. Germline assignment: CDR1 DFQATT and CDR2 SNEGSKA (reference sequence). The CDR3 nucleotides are TGCAGTGCGGGGAAGCGGTCCGGGGAGCTGTTTTTT. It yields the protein CSAGKRSGELFF.

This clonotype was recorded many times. CDR3 sequence: CSAWMNTEAFF. The CDR3 DNA reads TGCAGTGCTTGGATGAACACTGAAGCTTTCTTT. The V gene is TRBV20-1, the J gene TRBJ1-1; D remains ambiguous. CDR1 is DFQATT, CDR2 SNEGSKA, per germline (reference sequence). The V gene lost 5 bases and the J gene lost 0 bases, with 4 bases spanning the gap. The length of the CDR3 is 11 residues.

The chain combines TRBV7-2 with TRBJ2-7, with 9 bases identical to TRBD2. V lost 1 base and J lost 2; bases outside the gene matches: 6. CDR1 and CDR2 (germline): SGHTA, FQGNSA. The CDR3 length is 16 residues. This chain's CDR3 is CASSLGLAASPYEQYF. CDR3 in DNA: TGTGCCAGCAGCTTAGGACTAGCGGCTTCTCCCTACGAGCAGTACTTC.

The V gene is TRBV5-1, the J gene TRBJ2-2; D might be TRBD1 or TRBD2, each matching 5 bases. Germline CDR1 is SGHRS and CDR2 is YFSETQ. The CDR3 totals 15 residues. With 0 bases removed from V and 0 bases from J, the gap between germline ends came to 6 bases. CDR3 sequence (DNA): TGCGCCAGCAGCTTGGGGGGGACGAACACCGGGGAGCTGTTTTTT. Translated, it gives CASSLGGTNTGELFF.

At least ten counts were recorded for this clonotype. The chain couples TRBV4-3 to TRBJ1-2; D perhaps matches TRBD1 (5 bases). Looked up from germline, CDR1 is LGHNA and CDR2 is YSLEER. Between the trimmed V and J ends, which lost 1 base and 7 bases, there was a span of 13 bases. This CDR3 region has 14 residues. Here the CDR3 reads CASSQVSGFIGYTF. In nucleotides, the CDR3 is TGCGCCAGCAGCCAAGTTTCAGGGTTCATTGGCTACACCTTC.

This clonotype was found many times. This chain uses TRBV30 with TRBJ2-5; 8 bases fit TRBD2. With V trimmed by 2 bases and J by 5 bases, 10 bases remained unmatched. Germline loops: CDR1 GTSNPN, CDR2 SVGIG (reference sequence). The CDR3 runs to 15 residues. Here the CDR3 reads CAWSKGSGKWETQYF. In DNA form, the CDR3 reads TGTGCCTGGAGTAAGGGTAGCGGGAAATGGGAGACCCAGTACTTC.

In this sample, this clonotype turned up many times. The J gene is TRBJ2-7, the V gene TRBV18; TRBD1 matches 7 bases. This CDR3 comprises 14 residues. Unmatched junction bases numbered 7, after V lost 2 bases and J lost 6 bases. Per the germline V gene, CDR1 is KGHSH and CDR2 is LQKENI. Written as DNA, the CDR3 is TGTGCCAGCTCACCAGACAGGGCGAGGGTCGAGCAGTACTTC. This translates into CASSPDRARVEQYF.

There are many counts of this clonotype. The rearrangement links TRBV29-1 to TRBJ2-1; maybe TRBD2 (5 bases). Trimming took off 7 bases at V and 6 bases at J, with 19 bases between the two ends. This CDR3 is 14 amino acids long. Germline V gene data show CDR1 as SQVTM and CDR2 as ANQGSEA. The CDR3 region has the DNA TGCAGCGCCGCCCTTGGGTTAGGAGGCAATGAGCAGTTCTTC. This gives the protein CSAALGLGGNEQFF.

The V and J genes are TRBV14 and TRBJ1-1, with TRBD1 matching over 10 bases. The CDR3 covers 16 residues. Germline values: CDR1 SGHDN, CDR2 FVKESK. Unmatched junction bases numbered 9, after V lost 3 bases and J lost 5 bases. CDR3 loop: CASSHIRQGAGTEAFF. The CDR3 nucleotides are TGTGCCAGCAGCCACATACGACAGGGGGCAGGAACTGAAGCTTTCTTT.

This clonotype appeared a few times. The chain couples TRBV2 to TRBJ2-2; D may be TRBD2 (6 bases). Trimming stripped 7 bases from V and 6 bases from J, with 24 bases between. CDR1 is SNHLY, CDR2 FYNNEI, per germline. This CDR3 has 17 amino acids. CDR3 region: CASIHFRTSEGPGELFF. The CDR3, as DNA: TGTGCCAGCATTCATTTCAGGACATCGGAGGGCCCCGGGGAGCTGTTTTTT.

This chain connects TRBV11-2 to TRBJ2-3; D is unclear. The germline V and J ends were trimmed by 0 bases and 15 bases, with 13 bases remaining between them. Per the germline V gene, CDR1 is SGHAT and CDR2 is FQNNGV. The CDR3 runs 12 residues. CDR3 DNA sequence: TGTGCCAGCAGCTTAGAGCATGCTCCAAGATATTTT. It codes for CASSLEHAPRYF.